This TCR beta chain came from a study of cytomegalovirus exposure and HLA in healthy donors. Overall study findings and caveats: The classifier reportedly diagnosed cytomegalovirus status with high specificity and sensitivity. The study recorded about 150 TCR beta chains that were cytomegalovirus-associated.

The validation cohort, a group of 120 subjects, included the donors and was separate from the roughly 700-subject first cohort. Assay: immunoSEQ multiplex PCR; the TCRdb copy retains only in-frame clones and omits some. The top ten clones hold about 2.8% of a sample with 150,000 to 200,000 clones, roughly 84% of them seen once. On this clone: The antigen is unknown.

Germline V gives CDR1 SGHTA, CDR2 FQGTGA. Trimming removed 1 base from V and 2 bases from J; junction bases left unmatched: 7. This CDR3 region has 16 residues. The V call is TRBV7-3, the J call TRBJ1-1, with 7 bases identical to TRBD1. The sequence was collected from a woman between 18 and 30 years old in good health and CMV-seropositive. The source material was PBMCs. The CDR3: CASSLIAGTVNTEAFF. CDR3 DNA sequence: TGTGCCAGCAGCTTAATCGCAGGGACAGTCAACACTGAAGCTTTCTTT.